The 30 T cell receptor beta chains listed next were all sequenced from one sample in a study of long-term antiretroviral therapy in people with HIV (dated 2022 in TCRdb). The immunoSEQ hsTCRB v3.0 assay was used at survey level resolution for TRB variable region sequencing. TCRdb retrieved this table from immuneACCESS and kept in-frame rearrangements only. Not all clones are present; in checked studies, unresolved V genes account for under half, and no reason is known for the remainder. The sample table shows roughly 24,000 clones, and approximately 86% are seen once. 12% of the sample goes to the ten largest clones. The sequences come from unsorted PBMCs, collected 1.6 years after starting antiretroviral therapy. The receptors here all came from a middle-aged man with HIV.

The table lists this clone with a count of one. This CDR3 is CAISEYNEKLFF. The DNA for the CDR3 is TGTGCCATCAGTGAGTACAATGAAAAACTGTTTTTT. The V and J genes are TRBV10-3 and TRBJ1-4; D is uncertain. CDR1 and CDR2 from the germline V gene are ENHRY and SYGVKD. CDR3 length: 12 residues. The ends were cut back, 1 base at V and 5 bases at J, with 2 bases in the middle.

This clone was counted between two and nine times. The J gene is TRBJ1-2, the V gene TRBV19; D uncertain. V lost 3 bases and J 6 bases, leaving 5 bases between the germline ends. Germline CDR1 and CDR2: LNHDA and SQIVND (reference sequence). This CDR3 comprises 11 residues. Here the CDR3 reads CASSIGDGYTF. CDR3 coding DNA: TGTGCCAGTAGTATCGGCGATGGCTACACCTTC.

The rearrangement joins TRBV11-1 to TRBJ2-1; 9 bases align to TRBD2. The CDR3 has 15 amino acids. Germline V gives CDR1 SGHAT, CDR2 FQDESV (reference sequence). After removal of 2 bases from V and 9 bases from J, the junction contained 8 bases not matched to a gene. In DNA form, the CDR3 reads TGTGCCAGCAGCTTATGGGCTAGCGGGGAGGTTGAGCAGTTCTTC. Translating it yields CASSLWASGEVEQFF.

V gene TRBV15 combines with J gene TRBJ2-7; D may be TRBD1 (5 bases). V was cut by 0 bases and J by 7 bases, with 16 bases left in between. Germline V gene data show CDR1 as LNHNV and CDR2 as YYDKDF (reference sequence). The CDR3 is 15 residues long. CDR3 coding DNA: TGTGCCACCAGCAGAGATGGGGCCGGGCTGCGGGAGCAGTACTTC. Its translation is CATSRDGAGLREQYF.

CDR3 loop: CASSGSGIGNQPQHF. For the CDR3, the DNA is TGTGCCAGCAGTGGTTCGGGGATCGGCAATCAGCCCCAGCATTTT. This chain links TRBV6-1 with TRBJ1-5; D is ambiguous. V was trimmed by 4 bases and J by 2 bases, leaving 12 bases between them. Germline assignment: CDR1 MNHNS and CDR2 SASEGT. This CDR3 comprises 15 residues.

The chain has TRBV18 and TRBJ2-2; D is uncertain. The ends were cut back, 2 bases at V and 2 bases at J, with 12 bases in the middle. The CDR3 has 16 residues. In germline, CDR1 is KGHSH, CDR2 LQKENI. This chain's CDR3 is CASSPLSPGNTGELFF. In DNA, the CDR3 is TGTGCCAGCTCACCATTGTCGCCCGGCAACACCGGGGAGCTGTTTTTT.

The chain recombines TRBV7-2 with TRBJ1-1; D possibly corresponds to TRBD1 (6 bases). The CDR3 is made up of 15 amino acids. Per germline, CDR1 SGHTA and CDR2 FQGNSA. V was clipped by 5 bases and J by 4 bases, with 17 bases between them. CDR3 amino acids: CASSRAGGLITEAFF. DNA for the CDR3: TGTGCCAGCAGCCGTGCCGGGGGGCTAATCACTGAAGCTTTCTTT.

The V gene is TRBV15, the J gene TRBJ1-5; 7 bases match TRBD1. Germline trimming cut 7 bases from V and 3 bases from J; bases unmatched to any gene: 3. Per germline, CDR1 LNHNV and CDR2 YYDKDF (reference sequence). CDR3 length equals 13 residues. CDR3 DNA sequence: TGTGCCACCACCGACAGGGACAATCAGCCCCAGCATTTT. Amino acids: CATTDRDNQPQHF.

The chain recombines TRBV7-9 with TRBJ1-6; possible D gene TRBD1, 6 bases. CDR1 and CDR2 from the germline V gene are SEHNR and FQNEAQ (reference sequence). V lost 2 bases and J 7 bases, leaving 12 bases between the germline ends. The CDR3 is 15 amino acids. Here the CDR3 DNA reads TGTGCCAGCAGCTTAAATCAGGGGACCAATTCACCCCTCCACTTT. Its translation: CASSLNQGTNSPLHF. Full variable domain (missing parts from reference TRBV7-9 and TRBJ1-6): DTGVSQNPRHKITKRGQNVTFRCDPISEHNRLYWYRQTLGQGPEFLTYFQNEAQLEKSRLLSDRFSAERPKGSFSTLEIQRTEQGDSAMYLCASSLNQGTNSPLHFGNGTRLTVT.

As for this clone: At one end, the junction sequence differs from germline, possibly due to a read error. The gene calls are TRBV7-7 and TRBJ2-3; a possible D gene is TRBD1 (5 bases). The V gene's germline CDR1 is SSHAT and CDR2 FNYEAQ (reference sequence). The CDR3 loop spans 13 amino acids. CDR3 coding DNA: TGTGCTAGCAGCCCGAGTAGGGGAGATACGCAGTATTTT. It encodes CASSPSRGDTQYF.

V and J are TRBV7-8 and TRBJ2-7, with D perhaps TRBD1 (6 bases). The germline V and J ends were trimmed by 8 bases and 6 bases, with 17 bases remaining between them. Germline assignment: CDR1 SGHVS and CDR2 FQNEAQ. The CDR3 is 13 amino acids. CDR3: CASRSEGVAEQYF. The CDR3 nucleotides are TGTGCCAGCCGCTCCGAGGGGGTGGCCGAGCAGTACTTC.

V and J are TRBV18 and TRBJ2-4; 12 bases line up with TRBD1. Germline V lookup: CDR1 KGHSH, CDR2 LQKENI. CDR3 length equals 16 residues. The trim removed 3 bases at V and 3 bases at J, leaving 3 bases unmatched. CDR3 sequence: CASSPGTGGVKNIQYF. The CDR3 nucleotides read TGTGCCAGCTCACCCGGGACAGGGGGCGTCAAAAACATTCAGTACTTC.

The rearrangement uses TRBV18 and TRBJ1-2; weak D call: TRBD1 (6 bases). The germline CDR1 and CDR2 sequences are KGHSH and LQKENI. This CDR3 comprises 15 residues. The ends were cut back, 2 bases at V and 4 bases at J, with 14 bases in the middle. The CDR3 nucleotides are TGTGCCAGCTCACCAGTTAAAACAGGGCCCTATGGCTACACCTTC. Translated: CASSPVKTGPYGYTF.

The chain recombines TRBV5-4 with TRBJ2-7, with TRBD1 identical over 8 bases. The V segment lost 4 bases and the J segment 3 bases; nucleotides outside the gene matches: 21. Germline CDR1 SGHNT, CDR2 YYREEE (reference sequence). The CDR3 is 19 amino acids. The CDR3 protein is CASSQLGRRGHLQSYEQYF. CDR3 DNA: TGTGCCAGCAGCCAATTGGGGCGCAGGGGGCACCTCCAGAGCTACGAGCAGTACTTC.

V is TRBV11-3 and J is TRBJ2-5, with TRBD2 matching 12 bases. J gave up 3 bases and V 5 bases, and 4 bases lay outside the gene matches. Germline V gene lookup returns CDR1 SGHNT and CDR2 YENEEA. This CDR3 comprises 15 residues. CDR3 DNA: TGTGCCAGCAGCAGCCGACTAGCGGGGGAAGAGACCCAGTACTTC. Translation gives CASSSRLAGEETQYF.

The chain carries TRBV25-1 and TRBJ2-6; possible D gene TRBD1, 5 bases. The germline V gene has CDR1 MGHDK and CDR2 SYGVNS. Trimming shortened V by 5 bases and J by 14 bases, and 31 bases separated the two germline ends. There are 18 residues in the CDR3. The CDR3 DNA sequence: TGTGCCAGCAGTAGTCTGTTAGAACTGGACAAGTCGGGCCAACTCCTGACTTTC. Residues: CASSSLLELDKSGQLLTF.

The rearrangement joins TRBV10-2 to TRBJ1-2, with 7 bases that match TRBD1. The CDR3 totals 17 residues. The germline V gene encodes CDR1 WSHSY and CDR2 SAAADI. V gave up 4 bases and J gave up 7 bases; unmatched junction bases: 18. CDR3 DNA: TGCGCCAGCAGTGCGCAAGTATCCGGGACAGAAAGGTTTGGCTACACCTTC. The encoded protein is CASSAQVSGTERFGYTF.

The chain uses TRBV19 and TRBJ2-3; tentatively, D is TRBD1 (5 bases). Germline V CDR1 and CDR2: LNHDA, SQIVND (reference sequence). The CDR3 runs to 15 residues. V was shortened by 3 bases and J by 0 bases, with 10 bases between the two germline ends. The CDR3 is CASSMGLPSTDTQYF. The DNA for the CDR3 is TGTGCCAGTAGTATGGGGCTACCTAGCACAGATACGCAGTATTTT.

The chain is built from TRBV11-1 and TRBJ1-2; possible D gene TRBD1, 5 bases. There are 15 residues in the CDR3. The germline V and J ends were trimmed by 5 bases and 4 bases, with 17 bases remaining between them. Per the germline V gene, CDR1 is SGHAT and CDR2 is FQDESV (reference sequence). The CDR3 nucleotides are TGTGCCAGCAGCGACAGCAACAGCCTCCGCTATGGCTACACCTTC. It codes for CASSDSNSLRYGYTF.

The chain has TRBV28 and TRBJ2-7; D is perhaps TRBD1 (5 bases). The V gene lost 2 bases and the J gene lost 0 bases, with 11 bases spanning the gap. The CDR3 consists of 15 residues. CDR1 is MDHEN, CDR2 SYDVKM, per germline. The CDR3 region has the DNA TGTGCCAGCAGTTTAAGGGGCACAGTCTCCTACGAGCAGTACTTC. Its protein is CASSLRGTVSYEQYF.

This clone was seen only a few times. The chain joins TRBV7-9 to TRBJ1-2, with a possible D match to TRBD1 (5 bases). Trimming stripped 1 base from V and 4 bases from J, with 13 bases between. This CDR3 has 15 amino acids. Germline V gives CDR1 SEHNR, CDR2 FQNEAQ (reference sequence). This chain's CDR3 is CASSLGQKSPYGYTF. The CDR3 coding sequence is TGTGCCAGCAGCTTAGGACAGAAAAGTCCCTATGGCTACACCTTC.

This clone was seen more than once but under ten times. The rearrangement links TRBV29-1 to TRBJ2-7, with D uncertain. Germline loops: CDR1 SQVTM, CDR2 ANQGSEA. V lost 3 bases, J lost 3 bases, and 6 bases lay in between. This CDR3 has 11 residues. The CDR3, as DNA: TGCAGCGTTGAGTACAGCTACGAGCAGTACTTC. This codes for CSVEYSYEQYF.

This clone was counted a single time. V usage is TRBV4-1 and J usage is TRBJ1-1; perhaps TRBD1 as D (6 bases). The CDR3 covers 15 residues. Between the trimmed V and J ends, which lost 1 base and 0 bases, there was a span of 9 bases. Germline CDR1 MGHRA, CDR2 YSYEKL. CDR3 sequence (DNA): TGCGCCAGCAGCCAAGCAGGGGCTATGAACACTGAAGCTTTCTTT. It specifies CASSQAGAMNTEAFF.

This chain joins TRBV4-1 and TRBJ2-7; 8 bases fit TRBD2. Looked up from germline, CDR1 is MGHRA and CDR2 is YSYEKL. The V and J ends lost 1 base and 1 base, in that order; junction bases with no gene match: 12. The CDR3 has 18 amino acids. CDR3 coding DNA: TGCGCCAGCAGCCAAGGCTTCGCTGCGGGGGGCACTTCCTACGAGCAGTACTTC. It is translated as CASSQGFAAGGTSYEQYF.

The V call is TRBV19, the J call TRBJ1-1; no definite D call. The CDR3 extends over 12 amino acids. Trimming stripped 5 bases from V and 1 base from J, with 5 bases between. The V gene's germline CDR1 is LNHDA and CDR2 SQIVND (reference sequence). CDR3 nucleotide sequence: TGTGCCAGTAGTTATCAGAACACTGAAGCTTTCTTT. Translating it yields CASSYQNTEAFF.

The rearrangement joins TRBV6-5 to TRBJ2-6; D is ambiguous. Germline V gives CDR1 MNHEY, CDR2 SVGAGI. The CDR3 has 13 residues. V was clipped by 7 bases and J by 3 bases, with 7 bases between them. CDR3 coding DNA: TGTGCCAGCACGGACGGTGGGGCCAACGTCCTGACTTTC. It yields the protein CASTDGGANVLTF.

The chain uses TRBV20-1 and TRBJ2-7; no clear D gene. Germline CDR1 reads DFQATT; CDR2 reads SNEGSKA (reference sequence). The CDR3 spans 11 residues. V was cut by 5 bases and J by 3 bases, with 8 bases left in between. The CDR3 coding sequence is TGCAGTGCTCCGGACGGCTACGAGCAGTACTTC. Protein product: CSAPDGYEQYF.

The rearrangement links TRBV19 to TRBJ1-1; D gene ambiguous. The CDR3 length is 15 residues. CDR1 is LNHDA, CDR2 SQIVND, per germline (reference sequence). Trimming took off 3 bases at V and 7 bases at J, with 18 bases between the two ends. The CDR3 sequence: CASSIKEVGPFEAFF. CDR3 nucleotide sequence: TGTGCCAGTAGTATCAAGGAAGTCGGCCCTTTTGAAGCTTTCTTT. The full variable domain, completed using reference TRBV19 and TRBJ1-1, is DGGITQSPKYLFRKEGQNVTLSCEQNLNHDAMYWYRQDPGQGLRLIYYSQIVNDFQKGDIAEGYSVSREKKESFPLTVTSAQKNPTAFYLCASSIKEVGPFEAFFGQGTRLTVV.

The chain uses TRBV19 and TRBJ1-1, with 10 bases matching TRBD1. The V gene's germline CDR1 is LNHDA and CDR2 SQIVND (reference sequence). The length of the CDR3 is 14 residues. J was trimmed by 4 bases and V by 3 bases; bases with no gene match: 2. This chain's CDR3 is CASSMDRGTTEAFF. In DNA form, the CDR3 reads TGTGCCAGTAGTATGGACAGGGGGACCACTGAAGCTTTCTTT.

The V call is TRBV6-1, the J call TRBJ1-2; perhaps TRBD1 as D (5 bases). The CDR3 is 15 residues long. Trimming took off 6 bases at V and 5 bases at J, with 19 bases between the two ends. CDR1 and CDR2 (germline): MNHNS, SASEGT. The CDR3 reads CASSGGGFAGYGYTF. The DNA for the CDR3 is TGTGCCAGCAGCGGGGGAGGGTTTGCCGGGTATGGCTACACCTTC.